The TCR beta chain described here comes from a study of beta chain features in type 1 diabetes. Broader study findings: Among patients with Type 1 diabetes, TCRB CDR3s were moderately but significantly shorter in every one of the four CD4+ subsets. Patients with type 1 diabetes showed fewer VDJ junction insertions and more deletions.

This clone has just a few counts. Its antigen is not known. Germline CDR1 is MNHEY and CDR2 is SVGAGI. V shed 6 bases and J shed 5 bases, with 17 bases lying between them. The CDR3 contains 14 residues. The isolated RNA, all of it, was reverse transcribed, so expressed TCRB transcripts were what got sequenced. The data were produced by immunoSEQ multiplex PCR, yet TCRdb's version contains in-frame clones alone and is incomplete. The repertoire includes hundreds of thousands of clones, over 12% of them detected once, and 0.03% to 0.045% sits in the top ten. The rearrangement uses TRBV6-5 and TRBJ2-7; D gene uncertain. Sequencing was done on a sample of naive CD4+ T cells from blood. The clonotype comes from a man between 18 and 29 years old with type 1 diabetes. DNA of the CDR3: TGTGCCAGCAGCCGCCGGGTCCACCTCAACGAGCAGTACTTC. Encoded protein: CASSRRVHLNEQYF.